The rows below give T cell receptor beta chains drawn from one sample of a study of T cells in Graves' hyperthyroidism and ophthalmopathy. TCRdb re-analysed the multiplex PCR reads in MiXCR, keeping a single row per CDR3 protein. The data hold 37,000 or so distinct CDR3 sequences, with about 47% observed a single time. Sequenced: blood. All receptors come from a man aged 40-49 years with Graves' ophthalmopathy. Each CDR3 is given with its conserved first and last residue. A D gene is named only where the DNA matches it firmly. Only some rows state a clone size, as once, few, many or a class for expanded clones.

d_call,clone_size,v_call,j_call,cdr3_nt,cdr3_aa
.,.,TRBV7-6,TRBJ2-7,TGTGCCAGCAGCCCGGGACTCAGGGACTACGAGCAGTACTTC,CASSPGLRDYEQYF
TRBD2,once,TRBV19,TRBJ2-3,TGTGCCAGTAGAAAGGGGAGACTAGCGGGGGCTGGAGGTACGAAGTATTTT,CASRKGRLAGAGGTKYF
TRBD2,few,TRBV20-1,TRBJ2-1,TGCAGTGCTCAGACTAGCGGGGGGTGGCGGGAGCAGTTCTTC,CSAQTSGGWREQFF
.,many,TRBV6-1,TRBJ1-1,TGTGCCAGCAGCACCTTGGCAGGAAGTCCCATGAACACTGAAGCTTTCTTT,CASSTLAGSPMNTEAFF
.,many,TRBV5-4,TRBJ1-2,TGTGCCAGCAGCTTGGTTGGCAGTAGTAACTATGGCTACACCTTC,CASSLVGSSNYGYTF
.,many,TRBV4-1,TRBJ1-4,TGCGCCAGCAGCCGGGAGGGGGGGGGAGAAAAACTGTTTTTT,CASSREGGGEKLFF
.,few,TRBV10-2,TRBJ1-2,TGCGCCAGCAGTCCTACAGCCAACTATGGCTACACCTTC,CASSPTANYGYTF
.,.,TRBV2,TRBJ2-7,TGTGCCAGCGGCGACAGGCATGGCGAGCAGTACTTC,CASGDRHGEQYF
TRBD2,medium-sized,TRBV9,TRBJ2-3,TGTGCCAGCGGGCTAGCGGGCGATACGCAGTATTTT,CASGLAGDTQYF
.,.,TRBV7-4,TRBJ1-2,TGTGCCAGCAGCTTCGTCCGAGGACGCTACACCTTC,CASSFVRGRYTF
.,many,TRBV20-1,TRBJ2-1,TGCAGTGCTAGAGAAACAGAAGCCTACAATGAGCAGTTCTTC,CSARETEAYNEQFF
.,many,TRBV5-1,TRBJ1-3,TGCGCCAGCAGCCCCTGGCGGGCCGCCGGAGGGGGAAACACCATATATTTT,CASSPWRAAGGGNTIYF
TRBD1,.,TRBV5-1,TRBJ2-5,TGCGCCAGCGGACTCGGACAGGGGAGCGGAGAGACCCAGTACTTC,CASGLGQGSGETQYF
.,many,TRBV5-1,TRBJ2-6,TGCGCCAGCAGCTTGGACGGCTCTGGGGCCAACGTCCTGACTTTC,CASSLDGSGANVLTF
.,.,TRBV20-1,TRBJ2-7,TGCAGTGCCGTCGTACCATTGTCCGGGGGCTACGAGCAGTACTTC,CSAVVPLSGGYEQYF
TRBD1,many,TRBV20-1,TRBJ1-2,TGCAGTGCTCGACAGGGGGCGTGGGGCTACACCTTC,CSARQGAWGYTF
.,many,TRBV7-2,TRBJ1-1,TGTGCCAGCAGCTTAGGGGGTATTGAAGCTTTCTTT,CASSLGGIEAFF
.,.,TRBV5-4,TRBJ1-5,TGTGCCAGCAGCTTGGGCCCTGGTTCCAATCAGCCCCAGCATTTT,CASSLGPGSNQPQHF
TRBD2,many,TRBV11-2,TRBJ2-1,TGTGCCAGCAGCTCCCTCGGCGCGGGGGGTTACAATGAGCAGTTCTTC,CASSSLGAGGYNEQFF
.,.,TRBV14,TRBJ2-5,TGTGCCAGCAGCCAATCTCTGCCACAAGGGACCCAGTACTTC,CASSQSLPQGTQYF
.,.,TRBV7-2,TRBJ2-3,TGTGCCAGCAGCTTAGCCGTTGGGGTTTGGGGCACAGAAACGCAGAATTTT,CASSLAVGVWGTETQNF
TRBD2,many,TRBV6-1,TRBJ2-5,TGTGCCAGCAGTGTCCTGGCGGGGGAGGGGAGGACCCAGTACTTC,CASSVLAGEGRTQYF
TRBD1,.,TRBV5-1,TRBJ2-3,TGCGCCAGCAGCTTGGGGGGACAGGGAGCAGATACGCAGTATTTT,CASSLGGQGADTQYF
.,.,TRBV15,TRBJ1-1,TGTGCCACCAGCAGGGGGAGGGGCACTGAAGCCTTCTTT,CATSRGRGTEAFF
TRBD1,.,TRBV20-1,TRBJ1-3,TGCAGTGCTCCTCCAGGGACAGGGGGTGGAAACACCATATATTTT,CSAPPGTGGGNTIYF
.,many,TRBV19,TRBJ2-2,TGTGCCAGTAGTATTAAGGTGGCCGGGGAGCTGTTTTTT,CASSIKVAGELFF
.,.,TRBV18,TRBJ1-1,TGTGCCAGCTCACCAGTTGAGGAATTGGGGACTGAAGCTTTCTTT,CASSPVEELGTEAFF
TRBD2,few,TRBV6-5,TRBJ2-7,TGTGCCAGCAGGACTGGGACTAGCGCCTACGAGCAGTACTTC,CASRTGTSAYEQYF
TRBD1,many,TRBV3-1,TRBJ1-6,TGTGCCAGCAGCGAACAGGGGGAGAATTCACCCCTCCACTTT,CASSEQGENSPLHF
TRBD1,.,TRBV20-1,TRBJ1-2,TGCAGTGCTACCCAAGCTGGGGGACAGGACCACTATGGCTACACCTTC,CSATQAGGQDHYGYTF
.,many,TRBV29-1,TRBJ1-1,TGCAGCGCCCCCCCGGCGGGGTCGATGGACACTGAAGCTTTCTTT,CSAPPAGSMDTEAFF
.,many,TRBV4-2,TRBJ2-3,TGTGCCAGCAGCCCAATAGGCCTCTCTGGTACGCAGTATTTT,CASSPIGLSGTQYF
TRBD1,once,TRBV7-2,TRBJ2-6,TGTGCCAGCAGCGACAGGGGAGTGAGTTCTGGGGCCAACGTCCTGACTTTC,CASSDRGVSSGANVLTF
.,.,TRBV10-3,TRBJ1-5,TGTGCCATCAGTCCCGGGGGGCCCCAGCATTTT,CAISPGGPQHF
TRBD2,.,TRBV9,TRBJ2-2,TGTGCCAGCAGCGAACTTGGGACTAGCACCGGGGAGCTGTTTTTT,CASSELGTSTGELFF
.,many,TRBV5-6,TRBJ2-6,TGTGCCAGCAGTTTTACAGGGTCTGGGGCCAACGTCCTGACTTTC,CASSFTGSGANVLTF
.,.,TRBV5-1,TRBJ2-5,TGCGCCAGCAGCTTGGAAGTAGGGGCCCAGTACTTC,CASSLEVGAQYF
TRBD2,.,TRBV18,TRBJ2-3,TGTGCCAGCTCACCAAGGAGAGCGGGGTCTAGCACAGATACGCAGTATTTT,CASSPRRAGSSTDTQYF
TRBD1,many,TRBV3-1,TRBJ2-3,TGTGCCAGCAGCCCGGGACAGCGCACAGATACGCAGTATTTT,CASSPGQRTDTQYF
TRBD1,many,TRBV28,TRBJ1-2,TGTGTCATACCCAACAGGGGAGGAGGCTACACCTTC,CVIPNRGGGYTF
TRBD1,.,TRBV20-1,TRBJ1-3,TGCAGTGCTGTTGACAGGGAGAGGGTTACAGACACCATATATTTT,CSAVDRERVTDTIYF
TRBD2,.,TRBV9,TRBJ2-7,TGTGCCAGCAGCGCCACTAGCGGGGGCTACGAGCAGTACTTC,CASSATSGGYEQYF
TRBD1,.,TRBV20-1,TRBJ1-2,TGCAGTGCCCCGCAGGGGGGGAATGGCTACACCTTC,CSAPQGGNGYTF
.,.,TRBV15,TRBJ2-7,TGTGCCACCAGCAGCTTGGAGGGAGGACTACGCTCCTACGAGCAGTACTTC,CATSSLEGGLRSYEQYF
.,.,TRBV2,TRBJ2-5,TGTGCCAGCAGCGCTGACAACCAAGAGACCCAGTACTTC,CASSADNQETQYF
TRBD2,medium-sized,TRBV10-1,TRBJ2-7,TGCGCCAGCAGTAGCGGGGATGGGGGCGAGCAGTACTTC,CASSSGDGGEQYF
.,medium-sized,TRBV20-1,TRBJ2-7,TGCAGTGCTAGAGACACAGGGCTATACGAGCAGTACTTC,CSARDTGLYEQYF
TRBD1,.,TRBV25-1,TRBJ1-1,TGTGCCAGCAGTGAATGGGACAGGCGGGACACAGAAGCTTTCTTT,CASSEWDRRDTEAFF
.,.,TRBV19,TRBJ2-7,TGTGCCAGTAGTTCTTCAGGACCCGTAGAGCAGTACTTC,CASSSSGPVEQYF
TRBD2,.,TRBV20-1,TRBJ2-1,TGCAGTGCTGGAGCGATTAGGGGCGGACTAGCGGGAGCCAAAAGCATCAATGAGCAGTTCTTC,CSAGAIRGGLAGAKSINEQFF
TRBD1,.,TRBV11-3,TRBJ2-1,TGTGCCAGCAGCTTCGACTTGGGACAGGGGACCGGGGTTGAGCAGTTCTTC,CASSFDLGQGTGVEQFF
.,many,TRBV30,TRBJ2-7,TGTGCCTGGAGTGAACTAGTTCACGACGAGCAGTACTTC,CAWSELVHDEQYF
.,.,TRBV10-3,TRBJ2-5,TGTGCCATCAGTTACTCGGGACGGGGTCAAGAGACCCAGTACTTC,CAISYSGRGQETQYF
.,.,TRBV2,TRBJ1-4,TGTGCCAGCAGGGCGATCGATTTAGGGGCGACTAATGAAAAACTGTTTTTT,CASRAIDLGATNEKLFF
TRBD1,.,TRBV18,TRBJ1-1,TGTGCCAGCTCACAGTCTTTTTCGGGACAGGGGGGTGAAGCTTTCTTT,CASSQSFSGQGGEAFF
.,many,TRBV4-1,TRBJ2-2,TGCGCCAGCGGCCCGCGGATTTTGGATGGCGGGGAGCTGTTTTTT,CASGPRILDGGELFF
TRBD2,many,TRBV5-4,TRBJ2-5,TGTGCCAGCAGCCCGAATGGCGGGAGGCGGCAAGAGACCCAGTACTTC,CASSPNGGRRQETQYF
.,few,TRBV10-3,TRBJ2-1,TGTGCCATCAGGGGGGACCGTGAGCAGTTCTTC,CAIRGDREQFF
.,medium-sized,TRBV10-3,TRBJ1-4,TGTGCCATCAGTGAGACTTTAAATGAAAAACTGTTTTTT,CAISETLNEKLFF
TRBD2,many,TRBV20-1,TRBJ2-3,TGCAGTGCTGCCGGGACGTCGGGAGGGAGGTATACGCAGTATTTT,CSAAGTSGGRYTQYF